This T cell receptor (beta chain) was recovered during a study of T-cell reconstitution after alpha-beta-depleted transplantation in children. The study's findings and limits: T-cell numbers and diversity one year post-transplant derived largely from freshly generated T cells. Reportedly, only several hundred clones from non-depleted graft cells drove alpha-beta T-cell counts at about two months.

Preparation of the TCRbeta library involved a method that used unique molecular identifiers. One entry per CDR3 protein results from TCRdb running MiXCR on the PCR reads. The table records 250,000 to 300,000 distinct CDR3 sequences, about 7.3% of them present only once. Note on this clonotype: The target antigen is unknown.

Sequencing was performed on peripheral blood, taken 360 days after TCRalphabeta/CD19-depleted stem cell transplant. This clonotype was obtained from a female patient between 2 and 10 years old who had a stem cell transplant for Fanconi anemia, so the T cells may come from the graft donor.

Written as DNA, the CDR3 is TGTGCCAGCAGCTTAGGTACGAATCAGCCCCAGCATTTT. It encodes CASSLGTNQPQHF. The genes are TRBV7-2 and TRBJ1-5; D gene unclear. Germline assignment: CDR1 SGHTA and CDR2 FQGNSA. The CDR3 loop spans 13 amino acids. The V end lost 1 base, the J end lost 4 bases, and 5 bases lay between the germline ends.